This T cell receptor (beta chain) was profiled in a study of T cell responses to AZD1222 COVID-19 vaccine. Clones were sequenced by immunoSEQ multiplex PCR, and TCRdb holds only the in-frame ones, with some missing. The data hold 150,000 to 200,000 clones, with 90% to 95% observed a single time. Whole-study findings and limits: Variant regions that are unmutated are reportedly the target of nearly half of spike-specific TCRs. Females made up more of the donors, who were largely white British, and clonal diversity may have come out too low.

V lost 1 base to trimming and J lost 7 bases, with 4 bases between them. Germline V CDR1 and CDR2: SGHDN, FVKESK. The CDR3 runs to 11 residues. Note on this clone: What it binds is not known.

The receptor was isolated from an adult in good health. V and J are TRBV14 and TRBJ2-5; no definite D call. Source: peripheral blood, taken on day 0 of AZD1222 vaccination. The CDR3 nucleotides are TGTGCCAGCAGCCAAGTTGGGACCCAGTACTTC. The encoded protein is CASSQVGTQYF.